This T cell receptor (beta chain) originates from a study of CD8 T cells in Susac syndrome. In germline, CDR1 is SQVTM, CDR2 ANQGSEA. The CDR3 has 12 amino acids. Findings and limits, study-wide: The CD4+ T cell repertoires of Susac syndrome were found to show no clonal expansion.

As for this clonotype: Its antigen is currently unknown.

cDNA came from around 0.5 to 1 ug RNA primed by random hexamers. TCRdb independently ran MiXCR on the immunoSEQ multiplex PCR reads; one entry per CDR3 protein. Here the sample spans about 210,000 distinct CDR3 sequences, approximately 94% being singletons. Material for sequencing was CD4+ T cells from PBMCs. This sequence originates from a human donor with Susac syndrome. The rearrangement joins TRBV29-1 to TRBJ2-5, with 7 nucleotides matching TRBD1. CDR3 in DNA: TGCAGAGCTACAGGGGCCGGGGAGACCCAGTACTTC. Translating gives CRATGAGETQYF.